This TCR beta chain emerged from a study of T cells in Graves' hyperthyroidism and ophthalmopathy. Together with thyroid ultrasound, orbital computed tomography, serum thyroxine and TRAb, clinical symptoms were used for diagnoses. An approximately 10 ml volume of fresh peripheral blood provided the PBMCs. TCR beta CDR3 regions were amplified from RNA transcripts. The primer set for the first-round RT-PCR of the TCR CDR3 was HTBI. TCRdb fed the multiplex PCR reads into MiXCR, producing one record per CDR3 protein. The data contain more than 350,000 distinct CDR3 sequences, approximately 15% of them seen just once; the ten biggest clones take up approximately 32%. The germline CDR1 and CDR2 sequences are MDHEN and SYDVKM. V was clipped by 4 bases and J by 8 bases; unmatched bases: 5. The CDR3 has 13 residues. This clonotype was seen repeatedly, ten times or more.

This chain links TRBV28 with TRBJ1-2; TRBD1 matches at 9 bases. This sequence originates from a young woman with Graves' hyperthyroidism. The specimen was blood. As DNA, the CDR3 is TGTGCCAGCAGTTCGGGACAGGGAGGAGGCTACACCTTC. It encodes CASSSGQGGGYTF.